The clone carrying this T cell receptor (beta chain) showed up just once. Its antigen is not known. These data are taken from a study of lymphopenia after photon versus proton radiotherapy. Study findings and constraints: After lymphocyte nadir, photon-treated repertoires showed oligoclonal expansion, especially CD8+ Temra. Survival link was tested only in deceased patients; proton benefit remains a possibility. Under photons, naive T cells and diversity fell while effector/memory populations rose.

Sequencing used immunoSEQ multiplex PCR; TCRdb keeps in-frame clones, though not all of them. The sample records about 45,000 clones, less than 90% being singletons. Germline V lookup: CDR1 SGHVS, CDR2 FQNEAQ. The CDR3 is 16 amino acids. V trimming: 5 bases; J trimming: 0 bases; junction bases outside the gene matches: 5. The chain carries TRBV7-8 and TRBJ1-5; 9 nucleotides agree with TRBD1. This material consisted of peripheral blood, taken from a patient treated with photon-based radiotherapy. The receptor comes from a man aged 35-49 years with gastric cancer. The CDR3 loop reads CASSLGTGNSNQPQHF. The CDR3 nucleotides read TGTGCCAGCAGCCTAGGGACAGGGAATAGCAATCAGCCCCAGCATTTT.